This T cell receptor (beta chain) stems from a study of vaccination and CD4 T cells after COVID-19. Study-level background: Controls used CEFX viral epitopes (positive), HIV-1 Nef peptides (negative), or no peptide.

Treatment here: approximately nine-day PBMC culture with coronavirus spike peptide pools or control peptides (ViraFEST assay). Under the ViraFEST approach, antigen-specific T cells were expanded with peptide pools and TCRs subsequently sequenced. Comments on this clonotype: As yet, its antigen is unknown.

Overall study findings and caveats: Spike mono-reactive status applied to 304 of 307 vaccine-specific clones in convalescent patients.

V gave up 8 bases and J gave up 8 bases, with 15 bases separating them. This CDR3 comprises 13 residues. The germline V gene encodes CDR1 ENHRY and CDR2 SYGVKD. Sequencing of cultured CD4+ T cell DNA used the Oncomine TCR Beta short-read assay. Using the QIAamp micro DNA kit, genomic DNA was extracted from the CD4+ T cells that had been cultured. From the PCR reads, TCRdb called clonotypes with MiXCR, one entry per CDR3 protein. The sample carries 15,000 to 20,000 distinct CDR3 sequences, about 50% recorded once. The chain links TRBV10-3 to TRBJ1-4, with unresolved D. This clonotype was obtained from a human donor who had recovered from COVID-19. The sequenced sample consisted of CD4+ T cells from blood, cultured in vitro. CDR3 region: CAIGEGFDEKLFF. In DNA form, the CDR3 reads TGTGCCATCGGGGAAGGTTTTGACGAAAAACTGTTTTTT.